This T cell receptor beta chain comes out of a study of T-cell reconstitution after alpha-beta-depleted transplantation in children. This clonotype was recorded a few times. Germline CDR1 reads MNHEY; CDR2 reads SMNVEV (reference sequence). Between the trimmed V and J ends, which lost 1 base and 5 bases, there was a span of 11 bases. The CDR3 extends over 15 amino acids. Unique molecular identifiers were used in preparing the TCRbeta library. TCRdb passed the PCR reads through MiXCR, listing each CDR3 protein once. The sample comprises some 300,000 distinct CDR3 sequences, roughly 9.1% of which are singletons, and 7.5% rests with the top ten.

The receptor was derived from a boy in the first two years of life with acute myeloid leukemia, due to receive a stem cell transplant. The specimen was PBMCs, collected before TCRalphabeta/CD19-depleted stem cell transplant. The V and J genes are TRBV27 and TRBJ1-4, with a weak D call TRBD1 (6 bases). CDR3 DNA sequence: TGTGCCAGCAGTTTATTTCAAGGGGGGAATGAAAAACTGTTTTTT. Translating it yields CASSLFQGGNEKLFF.